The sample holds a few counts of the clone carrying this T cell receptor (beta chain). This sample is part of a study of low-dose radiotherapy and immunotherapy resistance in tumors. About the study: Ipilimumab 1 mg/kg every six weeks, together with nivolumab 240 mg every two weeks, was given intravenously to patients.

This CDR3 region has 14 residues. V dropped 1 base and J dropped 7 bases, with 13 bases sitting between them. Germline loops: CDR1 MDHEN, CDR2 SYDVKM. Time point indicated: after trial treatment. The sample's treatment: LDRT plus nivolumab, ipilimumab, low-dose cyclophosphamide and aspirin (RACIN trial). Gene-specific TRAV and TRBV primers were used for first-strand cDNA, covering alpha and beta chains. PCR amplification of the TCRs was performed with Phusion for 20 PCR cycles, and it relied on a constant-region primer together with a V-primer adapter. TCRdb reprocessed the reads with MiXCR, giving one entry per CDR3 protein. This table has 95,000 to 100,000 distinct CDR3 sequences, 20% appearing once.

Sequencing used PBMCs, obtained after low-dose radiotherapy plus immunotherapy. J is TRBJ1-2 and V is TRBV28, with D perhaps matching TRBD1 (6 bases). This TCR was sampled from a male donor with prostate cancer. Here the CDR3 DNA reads TGTGCCAGCAGTTTATCCCAGGGGCGGTCTGGCTACACCTTC. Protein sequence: CASSLSQGRSGYTF.